The sequence of this T cell receptor beta chain was determined in a study of T cell responses to AZD1222 COVID-19 vaccine (dated by TCRdb to about 2021). With regard to the full study: Because spike-specific TCR depth and breadth did not differ between the two schedules, AZD1222 recipients who got a second dose at roughly 4 weeks were pooled with those who got a second dose at roughly 12 weeks. TCR sequencing covered 230 to 250 trial participants: 200 to 220 given two doses of AZD1222 and about 26 given two doses of MenACWY control vaccine. Trial participants were enrolled by age into 18-55, 56-69 and 70-plus year subgroups, with roughly 160, 29 and 62 TCR-sequenced participants respectively. The full study reports these points: The vaccine-associated CD4 TCRs covered the entire spike protein, and the dominant responses fell in regions 160-218 and 743-854. Epitopes outside the regions mutated in the B.1.351 and B.1.1.7 variants were reportedly recognized by nearly half of the unique spike-specific TCRs. After two AZD1222 doses, both the breadth and the depth of spike-specific TCRs were significantly higher than at day 0 and than in MenACWY recipients. Participants were mostly white British and included more females than males, and it was suggested by the authors that clonal diversity may have been underestimated. Conclusions about previously exposed vaccinees were limited because only six or seven AZD1222 recipients were SARS-CoV-2 seropositive at baseline. Because no day 14 peak-response samples were available, repertoires were characterized only after the peak T cell response. In the small 56-69-year group, the increase in depth fell short of significance, most likely because of low power.

In the paper's terms, the time point label means: baseline before first vaccination. Vaccinee samples were obtained from the UK trials COV001 and COV002, which included a single-blind randomized controlled phase 2/3 trial of AZD1222 (ChAdOx1 nCoV-19) in healthy adults. For TCRbeta chain sequencing, PBMC samples from trial participants were taken at day 0 and at day 28 after the second dose. The CDR3 regions of human TCRbeta chains were subjected to immunosequencing. Under the source paper's analysis protocol: TCRs in the repertoires were matched against a reference library of SARS-CoV-2-specific TCRs that had been generated with the MIRA antigen-specificity platform. Breadth was defined as the fraction of unique TCRs that were SARS-CoV-2-associated. Depth was defined as the fraction of total T cells that were SARS-CoV-2-associated. Using the MIRA data, each spike-specific TCR was mapped to the spike region that the TCR reacts to and placed in a CD4 or CD8 class. Log10-transformed breadth and depth values were compared by one-way ANOVA with Sidak's multiple comparisons tests. This immuneACCESS table, as held by TCRdb, lists in-frame sequences with V and J called but not all clones. Of the missing ones, under half trace to an unresolved V gene in checked studies; the others have no known cause. That table furnishes V, J and clone size, whereas the DNA furnished D and trimming. This sample has 150,000 to 200,000 clones in its table, and approximately 92% of those were observed once. The top ten clones comprise approximately 1.5% of the sample.

A single count supports this clone. It lacks a known antigen. Per-base qualities were not stored, and no clone one base away is much larger. Trimming leaves V shorter by 5 bases and J shorter by 10 bases, with the junction holding 7 bases beyond the gene matches. Per the germline V gene (reference sequence), LNHDA is the CDR1 and SQIVND is the CDR2. The CDR3 numbers 14 residues from cysteine through phenylalanine. Only the CDR3 DNA stays, 42 bases, in frame from base 1. This specimen was peripheral blood, taken on day 0 of AZD1222 vaccination. The clonotype originates from an adult in good health. The sequence is built from TRBV19 and TRBJ1-6; 8 bases in the middle match TRBD1. The nucleotide sequence is given as TGTGCCAGTAGTCTAGGACAGGGCGGCTCACCCCTCCACTTT. It is translated as CASSLGQGGSPLHF.